This TCR beta chain was recovered during a study of shared clonotypes between healthy human individuals. Study-wide results and caveats: Generally, naive subsets (rather than memory subsets) showed larger estimated richness.

Positively selected for CCR7, the CD45RO-negative cells used as naive CD8 cells excluded terminally differentiated effector memory CD45RA+ cells. About this clone itself: Its antigen remains unknown.

In the original analysis: ImmunoSEQ output held junction-only sequences without quality scores, so filtering differed. Sequencing used immunoSEQ multiplex PCR; TCRdb keeps in-frame clones, though not all of them. D and trimming come from the DNA, and the V and J calls and clone size come from that table. The sample contains about 2.1 million clones, about 93% of which appear only once. The CDR3 sequence is 18 residues long. Germline-derived CDR1 and CDR2 are SGHVS and FQNEAQ. V lost 3 bases, J lost 4 bases, and 13 bases stayed unmatched. The sequence was obtained from a man aged 18 to 29 in good health. Some clones in this sample may be carry-over from other donors' samples. The sequenced sample was naive CD8+ T cells from PBMCs. V usage is TRBV7-8 and J usage is TRBJ2-5; 11 bases line up with TRBD2. CDR3 protein: CASSLPKILAGGLETQYF. CDR3 nucleotides: TGTGCCAGCAGCTTGCCTAAAATCCTAGCGGGAGGATTAGAGACCCAGTACTTC.